These T cell receptor beta chains were read from a single sample in a study of blood T cell repertoires in COVID-19. The protocol was immunoSEQ multiplex PCR, while the TCRdb copy is restricted to in-frame clones and leaves out a portion. The sample contains around 250,000 clones, about 89% of which appear only once. The sequenced sample consisted of peripheral blood. These receptors came from a woman in her forties who had recovered from COVID-19. Both conserved end residues are part of each CDR3. The D gene is left open where the match is weak. A clone size is listed for some rows: how often the clone was seen (once, few, many), or a class if it is expanded.

cdr3_nt	cdr3_aa	v_call	clone_size	j_call	d_call
TGTGCCACCAGCAGAGGACTAGCGGGCCGCTACAATGAGCAGTTCTTC	CATSRGLAGRYNEQFF	TRBV15	NA	TRBJ2-1	TRBD2
TGTGCCAGTAGCAGACAGGGCCAAGAGACCCAGTACTTC	CASSRQGQETQYF	TRBV19	NA	TRBJ2-5	TRBD1
TGTGCCAGCACCCAGACTCCAGTCTCCTACAATGAGCAGTTCTTC	CASTQTPVSYNEQFF	TRBV3-1/TRBV3-2	few	TRBJ2-1	NA
TGTGCCAGCAGACAGGGTAATGAAGGGGGCGAGCAGTACTTC	CASRQGNEGGEQYF	TRBV2	NA	TRBJ2-7	NA
TGTGCCAGCAGTGAATTCCAGAACACCGGGGAGCTGTTTTTT	CASSEFQNTGELFF	TRBV25-1	few	TRBJ2-2	NA
TGTGCCTGGAGCCTTAAAGCGGGGAGCTCCTACAATGAGCAGTTCTTC	CAWSLKAGSSYNEQFF	TRBV30	NA	TRBJ2-1	TRBD2
TGTGCCAGCAGTGATAGCGGGATGGGCGAGCAGTACTTC	CASSDSGMGEQYF	TRBV28	NA	TRBJ2-7	TRBD2
TGTGCCACCAGTGGCTATGGGAGCTCCTACAATGAGCAGTTCTTC	CATSGYGSSYNEQFF	TRBV24-1	NA	TRBJ2-1	NA
TGTGCCAGTAGCCAGCTGGGGGGGAACTCCTACGAGCAGTACTTC	CASSQLGGNSYEQYF	TRBV19	NA	TRBJ2-7	TRBD2
TGCGCCAGCAGGGAGCGGGAGCTAAGGCAGTTCTTC	CASRERELRQFF	TRBV5-1	NA	TRBJ2-1	TRBD2
TGTGCCAGTAGTTTGGGGACAGAGGTGAATTCACCCCTCCACTTT	CASSLGTEVNSPLHF	TRBV19	NA	TRBJ1-6	TRBD1
TGTGCCAGCTCACCACTCCAGGGTGGCTCTGGAAACACCATATATTTT	CASSPLQGGSGNTIYF	TRBV18	NA	TRBJ1-3	NA
TGTGCCAGCAGCGGGGGACACCTGTCCTACAATGAGCAGTTCTTC	CASSGGHLSYNEQFF	TRBV7-9	NA	TRBJ2-1	NA
TGTGCCAGCAGCCCGCGGACAGGGGCCCTAGAAGAGACCCAGTACTTC	CASSPRTGALEETQYF	TRBV7-9	NA	TRBJ2-5	TRBD1
TGTGCCACCAGTGACCCGGGTCTAGCGGACAATGAGCAGTTCTTC	CATSDPGLADNEQFF	TRBV24-1	NA	TRBJ2-1	TRBD2
TGTGCCAGCAGTGGCCAGGGGTCGGGCGAGCAGTACTTC	CASSGQGSGEQYF	TRBV2	NA	TRBJ2-7	NA
TGCGCCAGCAGTACATGGGGGGACACCGGGGAGCTGTTTTTT	CASSTWGDTGELFF	TRBV5-1	NA	TRBJ2-2	NA
TGCGCCAGCAGCATTCAACAGGGGATCGGGGAGACCCAGTACTTC	CASSIQQGIGETQYF	TRBV5-1	NA	TRBJ2-5	TRBD1
TGTGCCAGCTCACCAGGGCTAGCGGGAGGCACAGATACGCAGTATTTT	CASSPGLAGGTDTQYF	TRBV18	NA	TRBJ2-3	TRBD2
TGCAGCGTCGATAGGACTAGCGGGATCTACAATGAGCAGTTCTTC	CSVDRTSGIYNEQFF	TRBV29-1	NA	TRBJ2-1	TRBD2
TGCGTACAGAGGCGGGGGCCTTCAACTAATGAAAAACTGTTTTTT	CVQRRGPSTNEKLFF	TRBV5-1	NA	TRBJ1-4	NA
TGTGCCAGTAGAAGAGCGGGAGGGCCGCTCGAGCAGTACTTC	CASRRAGGPLEQYF	TRBV19	NA	TRBJ2-7	TRBD2
TGTGCCAGCAGACGGTACAGGGGGAAATCGACAGATACGCAGTATTTT	CASRRYRGKSTDTQYF	TRBV3-1/TRBV3-2	NA	TRBJ2-3	TRBD1
TGTGCCAGCAGTTTGGCGGGACAGGGGGCTTTCAATGAGCAGTTCTTC	CASSLAGQGAFNEQFF	TRBV27	NA	TRBJ2-1	TRBD1
TGCAGCGTTGTTGGCGAGGGACAGGGGTACTACGAGCAGTACTTC	CSVVGEGQGYYEQYF	TRBV29-1	NA	TRBJ2-7	TRBD1
TGCGCCAGCAGTCCAGCGGGAGCGGTCACCGGGGAGCTGTTTTTT	CASSPAGAVTGELFF	TRBV10-1	NA	TRBJ2-2	TRBD2
TGTGCCAGCAGCCCGGGACTAGATGAGCAGTTCTTC	CASSPGLDEQFF	TRBV6-2/TRBV6-3	NA	TRBJ2-1	TRBD2
TGCGCCAGCAGCTTCAGGGGGGCCGGGGCCCAAGAGACCCAGTACTTC	CASSFRGAGAQETQYF	TRBV4-1	many	TRBJ2-5	NA
TGTGCCAGCAGTGAGACTAAATACAATGAGCAGTTCTTC	CASSETKYNEQFF	TRBV6-1	NA	TRBJ2-1	NA
TGTGCTAGTGGTCGGGAGTTACCCTACAATGAGCAGTTCTTC	CASGRELPYNEQFF	TRBV12-5	NA	TRBJ2-1	NA
TGTGCCAGCACCGAGGGAGGACAGGGGGGGAAGGGGGAGCAGTTCTTC	CASTEGGQGGKGEQFF	TRBV2	NA	TRBJ2-1	TRBD1
TGCGGACGGGGGAGAAAGGCAGATACGCTGTATTTT	CGRGRKADTLYF	TRBV4-1	NA	TRBJ2-3	NA
TGTGCCAGCTCACCAATGGAGAGCTACGAGCAGTACTTC	CASSPMESYEQYF	TRBV18	NA	TRBJ2-7	NA
TGTGCCAGCAGTGAACTGGCCCTCATTGATCCCGAGCAGTTCTTC	CASSELALIDPEQFF	TRBV2	NA	TRBJ2-1	NA
TGTGCCAGCAGCCCAAGGACTAGCGGGAGGAACAGCGACGAGCAGTACTTC	CASSPRTSGRNSDEQYF	TRBV7-2	few	TRBJ2-7	TRBD2
TGTGCCAGCTCACAGGGACAGGGTTTTCAGCCCCAGCATTTT	CASSQGQGFQPQHF	TRBV18	once	TRBJ1-5	TRBD1
TGTGCCAGCACCGACTCTTCTGGGGCCAACACCGGGGAGCTGTTTTTT	CASTDSSGANTGELFF	TRBV7-6	NA	TRBJ2-2	NA
TGTGCCAGCAGGACTAGCGGGAGTTCCTACAATGAGCAGTTCTTC	CASRTSGSSYNEQFF	TRBV6-6	NA	TRBJ2-1	TRBD2
TGTGCCAGCAGCATAGGACAGAAAAAAGAGACCCAGTACTTC	CASSIGQKKETQYF	TRBV5-4	NA	TRBJ2-5	NA
TGCAGCGCCGGGGGGACACCAAGCTCCTACGAGCAGTACTTC	CSAGGTPSSYEQYF	TRBV29-1	NA	TRBJ2-7	NA